Listed here are 27 T cell receptor beta chains from one sample, sequenced in a study of PD-L1 blockade in urothelial cancer. Time point indicated: pretreatment peripheral blood. Sequencing used immunoSEQ multiplex PCR; TCRdb keeps in-frame clones, though not all of them. The top ten hold roughly 7% of the sample, which has tens of thousands of clones, approximately 80% seen once. Here the sequenced sample was PBMCs, taken around atezolizumab (anti-PD-L1) treatment. The receptors originated from a man aged 55 to 70 with urothelial cancer.

The J gene is TRBJ2-5, the V gene TRBV30; no firm D call. The germline gives CDR1 GTSNPN, CDR2 SVGIG (reference sequence). The CDR3 loop spans 11 amino acids. Between the trimmed V and J ends, which lost 3 bases and 2 bases, there was a span of 4 bases. CDR3 bases: TGTGCCTGGAGACAACAAGAGACCCAGTACTTC. It translates to CAWRQQETQYF.

By share, this clone counts as medium-sized. The rearrangement links TRBV6-5 to TRBJ1-1; D is perhaps TRBD1 (6 bases). The CDR3 length is 14 residues. The germline V and J ends were trimmed by 2 bases and 4 bases, with 11 bases remaining between them. CDR1 is MNHEY, CDR2 SVGAGI, per germline. The CDR3 loop is CASSYATGSTEAFF. The CDR3 coding sequence is TGTGCCAGCAGTTACGCTACAGGGAGCACTGAAGCTTTCTTT.

This rearrangement joins TRBV7-9 to TRBJ2-5; 8 bases fit TRBD2. The V and J ends lost 4 bases and 4 bases, in that order; junction bases with no gene match: 11. This CDR3 has 16 amino acids. Germline lookup yields CDR1 SEHNR and CDR2 FQNEAQ (reference sequence). The CDR3 DNA reads as TGTGCCAGCAGCTCGCTACTGGCGGGGGGCGGAGAGACCCAGTACTTC. Encoded protein: CASSSLLAGGGETQYF.

The chain recombines TRBV11-2 with TRBJ2-1; 10 bases align to TRBD1. Germline V lookup: CDR1 SGHAT, CDR2 FQNNGV. The CDR3 loop spans 17 amino acids. V dropped 5 bases and J dropped 8; count of bases not matched to a gene: 15. The chain's CDR3 is CASSARQGAVRIDEQFF. The CDR3 coding sequence is TGTGCCAGCAGCGCGCGACAGGGGGCGGTGAGAATCGATGAGCAGTTCTTC.

This sequence joins TRBV14 and TRBJ1-6, with TRBD1 matching over 7 bases. The V gene's germline CDR1 is SGHDN and CDR2 FVKESK. The CDR3 runs 14 residues. V was pared by 4 bases and J by 4 bases, with 1 base of the junction left unmatched. In DNA form, the CDR3 reads TGTGCCAGCAGCCCGGGACAGTATAATTCACCCCTCCACTTT. This codes for CASSPGQYNSPLHF.

The gene calls are TRBV2 and TRBJ1-4, with D uncertain. The CDR3 consists of 14 residues. The V gene's germline CDR1 is SNHLY and CDR2 FYNNEI. The V end was cut by 3 bases, the J end by 8 bases, with 13 bases between. The CDR3 region has the DNA TGTGCCAGCAGTGACATAACTCGGGAGGAAAAACTGTTTTTT. It yields the protein CASSDITREEKLFF.

The chain carries TRBV28 and TRBJ1-4; TRBD1 agrees at 8 bases. The CDR3 contains 14 residues. Trimming removed 4 bases from V and 8 bases from J; junction bases left unmatched: 6. Germline-derived CDR1 and CDR2 are MDHEN and SYDVKM. The CDR3 loop is CASSSTDRAEKLFF. The CDR3 region has the DNA TGTGCCAGCAGTTCAACGGACAGGGCGGAAAAACTGTTTTTT.

With respect to this clone: The junction differs from germline at one of its ends, possibly a read error. V gene TRBV6-5 combines with J gene TRBJ2-5, with a tentative D call TRBD2 (6 bases). The CDR3 has 14 residues. The germline V gene has CDR1 MNHEY and CDR2 SVGAGI. CDR3 coding DNA: TGTGCCAGCAGTTACTCGAGTAGCGGCGGGGCCCCTCACTTC. This sequence encodes CASSYSSSGGAPHF.

The chain combines TRBV4-1 with TRBJ2-1, with 10 bases matching TRBD2. Germline CDR1 and CDR2: MGHRA and YSYEKL. The CDR3 runs 17 residues. The J segment lost 4 bases and the V segment lost 0 bases, leaving 6 bases of the junction unmatched. The CDR3 protein is CASSQDTASGGYNEQFF. The CDR3 nucleotides read TGCGCCAGCAGCCAAGATACGGCTAGCGGGGGATACAATGAGCAGTTCTTC.

This chain joins TRBV10-2 and TRBJ1-4; a possible D gene is TRBD1 (5 bases). V lost 0 bases and J 8 bases, leaving 13 bases between the germline ends. The CDR3 length is 15 residues. CDR1 and CDR2 from the germline V gene are WSHSY and SAAADI. The CDR3 DNA reads TGCGCCAGCAGTGAGTCCCGGGACTTAGGAGAAAAACTGTTTTTT. It codes for CASSESRDLGEKLFF.

The rearrangement joins TRBV27 to TRBJ2-7; 7 nucleotides agree with TRBD2. Germline CDR1 is MNHEY and CDR2 is SMNVEV (reference sequence). CDR3 length equals 15 residues. The V and J ends lost 6 bases and 3 bases, in that order; junction bases with no gene match: 11. As DNA, the CDR3 is TGTGCCAGCAGCCGGACGGTCTGGGAGGGCTACGAGCAGTACTTC. Its translation is CASSRTVWEGYEQYF.

The chain joins TRBV5-1 to TRBJ1-6; D not certain. CDR3 length: 14 amino acids. With 4 bases removed from V and 7 bases from J, the gap between germline ends came to 12 bases. Germline V gene data show CDR1 as SGHRS and CDR2 as YFSETQ. The CDR3 is CASSGGLGNSPLHF. In DNA, the CDR3 is TGCGCCAGCAGCGGCGGGCTAGGCAATTCACCCCTCCACTTT.

A few counts support this clone. The chain carries TRBV5-1 and TRBJ2-3, with 9 bases aligning to TRBD1. CDR1 and CDR2 from the germline V gene are SGHRS and YFSETQ. This CDR3 region has 15 residues. V was pared by 0 bases and J by 3 bases, with 2 bases of the junction left unmatched. The CDR3 spells CASSLGQGETDTQYF. The CDR3 bases are TGCGCCAGCAGCTTGGGACAGGGGGAGACAGATACGCAGTATTTT.

This chain uses TRBV7-9 with TRBJ2-5; 7 bases line up with TRBD1. CDR1 and CDR2 from the germline V gene are SEHNR and FQNEAQ (reference sequence). This CDR3 has 16 amino acids. J was trimmed by 1 base and V by 6 bases; bases with no gene match: 11. In nucleotides, the CDR3 is TGTGCCAGCAGTCCCAGGGGACAGTACCCCCAAGAGACCCAGTACTTC. It codes for CASSPRGQYPQETQYF.

This chain uses TRBV19 with TRBJ1-5; D is unclear. The V end lost 3 bases, the J end lost 9 bases, and 9 bases lay between the germline ends. CDR1 and CDR2 from the germline V gene are LNHDA and SQIVND (reference sequence). There are 12 residues in the CDR3. Here the CDR3 DNA reads TGTGCCAGTAGTATTAGTTACTGGCCCCAGCATTTT. It is translated as CASSISYWPQHF.

This clone was seen only once. The chain couples TRBV19 to TRBJ2-2, with 7 bases identical to TRBD1. CDR3 length: 13 amino acids. CDR1 LNHDA and CDR2 SQIVND come from the germline V gene (reference sequence). The CDR3 sequence is CASGQDLSGELFF. CDR3 sequence (DNA): TGTGCATCCGGACAGGACTTATCCGGGGAGCTGTTTTTT.

This chain connects TRBV7-2 to TRBJ2-2; a weak D match, TRBD2 (7 bases). The CDR3 loop spans 15 amino acids. Germline V gene lookup returns CDR1 SGHTA and CDR2 FQGNSA. V was clipped by 6 bases and J by 6 bases, with 17 bases between them. Here the CDR3 reads CASRPQGSGAGELFF. The CDR3 nucleotides read TGTGCCAGCAGACCACAGGGAAGCGGGGCCGGGGAGCTGTTTTTT.

This chain uses TRBV5-1 with TRBJ2-5; 7 bases agree with TRBD1. Per germline, CDR1 SGHRS and CDR2 YFSETQ. There are 16 residues in the CDR3. V shed 3 bases, J shed 0 bases, and the junction held 8 bases outside the gene matches. For the CDR3, the DNA is TGCGCCAGCAGCTCGATGCCTCAGGGGGACCAAGAGACCCAGTACTTC. Translation: CASSSMPQGDQETQYF.

This clone was seen a handful of times. The V and J genes are TRBV13 and TRBJ2-7; 9 bases fit TRBD1. The germline CDR1 and CDR2 sequences are PRHDT and FYEKMQ (reference sequence). V lost 1 base and J lost 0; bases outside the gene matches: 4. The CDR3 totals 16 residues. Here the CDR3 reads CASSLVKDRGSYEQYF. CDR3 DNA: TGTGCCAGCAGCTTAGTCAAGGACAGGGGCTCCTACGAGCAGTACTTC.

This sequence joins TRBV19 and TRBJ1-6; 8 bases fit TRBD1. Looked up from germline, CDR1 is LNHDA and CDR2 is SQIVND (reference sequence). The CDR3 consists of 15 residues. V dropped 4 bases and J dropped 7; count of bases not matched to a gene: 6. Here the CDR3 reads CASSTGGAKNSPLHF. The CDR3 DNA reads TGTGCCAGTAGTACAGGGGGCGCGAAAAATTCACCCCTCCACTTT.

This clone was found once. The chain uses TRBV19 and TRBJ2-1; D not resolved. This CDR3 region has 11 residues. V dropped 6 bases and J dropped 7 bases, with 7 bases sitting between them. The germline V gene has CDR1 LNHDA and CDR2 SQIVND (reference sequence). CDR3 sequence: CASSVGNEQFF. CDR3 coding DNA: TGTGCCAGTAGCGTCGGGAATGAGCAGTTCTTC.

This clone is termed medium-sized. The chain combines TRBV9 with TRBJ1-5, with 8 bases lining up with TRBD1. V shed 6 bases and J 6 bases; nucleotides not matched to a gene: 20. Germline CDR1 SGDLS, CDR2 YYNGEE. The CDR3 runs to 18 residues. The CDR3 reads CASTLGGRGPREGQPQHF. As DNA, the CDR3 is TGTGCCAGCACCCTAGGCGGCAGGGGGCCGAGGGAAGGTCAGCCCCAGCATTTT.

The J gene is TRBJ2-7, the V gene TRBV5-1, with 7 bases lining up with TRBD1. The CDR3 length is 16 residues. CDR1 is SGHRS and CDR2 is YFSETQ in the germline V gene. J lost 6 bases, V lost 1 base, and 13 bases had no gene match. In DNA, the CDR3 is TGCGCCAGCAGCTTGAATGCGGACAGGAGGTTGTCCGAGCAGTACTTC. Protein product: CASSLNADRRLSEQYF.

This sequence joins TRBV2 and TRBJ2-7, with D maybe TRBD1 (6 bases). Germline V gene lookup returns CDR1 SNHLY and CDR2 FYNNEI. V was trimmed by 6 bases and J by 3 bases, leaving 12 bases between them. The CDR3 loop spans 13 amino acids. In nucleotides, the CDR3 is TGTGCCAGCAGCAAGGACAGTCTCTACGAGCAGTACTTC. This encodes CASSKDSLYEQYF. The full variable domain, with the rest looked up from reference TRBV2 and TRBJ2-7, is EPEVTQTPSHQVTQMGQEVILRCVPISNHLYFYWYRQILGQKVEFLVSFYNNEISEKSEIFDDQFSVERPDGSNFTLKIRSTKLEDSAMYFCASSKDSLYEQYFGPGTRLTVT.

The chain combines TRBV11-2 with TRBJ2-1; D is ambiguous. CDR3 length: 17 residues. Germline CDR1 SGHAT, CDR2 FQNNGV. Deletions cut 0 bases from V and 6 bases from J, with 18 bases between. CDR3 sequence reads: CASSLDHSRPLGNEQFF. DNA for the CDR3: TGTGCCAGCAGCTTAGATCATTCGAGGCCGCTTGGCAATGAGCAGTTCTTC.

The CDR3 nucleotides are TGTGCCTTGACCCAGGGGGAGACGGTCAACACTGAAGCTTTCTTT. Translating gives CALTQGETVNTEAFF. V and J are TRBV30 and TRBJ1-1, with 7 bases fitting TRBD1. This CDR3 is 15 amino acids long. V dropped 7 bases and J dropped 2; count of bases not matched to a gene: 13. The germline gives CDR1 GTSNPN, CDR2 SVGIG (reference sequence).

The chain employs TRBV9 and TRBJ2-1, with 9 bases aligning to TRBD1. Germline V lookup: CDR1 SGDLS, CDR2 YYNGEE. The V gene end was trimmed by 0 bases and the J gene end by 4 bases; junction bases not matched to a gene: 11. The CDR3 covers 18 residues. The CDR3 DNA follows: TGTGCCAGCAGCGTAGACCCCCAACAGGGGGCTACTTACAATGAGCAGTTCTTC. As protein: CASSVDPQQGATYNEQFF.